This entry is about one T cell receptor (beta chain). A multiplex PCR was run with 60 Vbeta primers and 13 Jbeta primers. The protocol was immunoSEQ multiplex PCR, while the TCRdb copy is restricted to in-frame clones and leaves out a portion. The data show 95,000 to 150,000 clones, with more than 75% seen just once and about 1.7% held by the top ten. The germline CDR1 and CDR2 sequences are MNHEY and SVGAGI. V trimming: 5 bases; J trimming: 10 bases; junction bases outside the gene matches: 5. The CDR3 runs 13 residues. The data belong to a study of cytomegalovirus exposure and HLA in healthy donors.

Sequenced sample: PBMCs. The rearrangement joins TRBV6-5 to TRBJ1-6, with 7 bases fitting TRBD1. The source of this sequence is a man younger than 30 in good health and CMV-seronegative. This CDR3 reads CASSHRQGSPLHF. In nucleotides, the CDR3 is TGTGCCAGCAGTCACCGACAGGGATCACCCCTCCACTTT.